These T cell receptor beta chains were read from a single sample in a study of blood T cells in healthy people across ages. TCRdb passed the 5' RACE reads through MiXCR, listing each CDR3 protein once. The sample holds about 690,000 distinct CDR3 sequences, around two fifths seen once. Sequenced sample: blood. The source is a man older than 75 in good health. Both conserved end residues are part of each CDR3. D genes are given only for firm matches. Clone size appears in some rows only: once, few, many, or a class for an expanded clone.

abundance	j_gene	v_gene	d_gene	CDR3aa	CDR3nt
few	TRBJ1-5	TRBV20-1	TRBD1	CSAREQGINQPQHF	TGCAGTGCTAGAGAACAGGGGATCAATCAGCCCCAGCATTTT
few	TRBJ2-5	TRBV7-2	NA	CASSPRRAEETQYF	TGTGCCAGCAGCCCGCGGAGGGCCGAGGAGACCCAGTACTTC
many	TRBJ2-7	TRBV7-9	TRBD1	CASSKTGTGEQYF	TGTGCCAGCAGCAAGACAGGGACGGGCGAGCAGTACTTC
NA	TRBJ1-5	TRBV20-1	TRBD1	CSASRRGLGNQPQHF	TGCAGTGCTAGCCGCAGGGGGCTCGGCAATCAGCCCCAGCATTTT
NA	TRBJ2-1	TRBV15	TRBD1	CATSRDRDSTYNEQFF	TGTGCCACCAGCAGAGACAGGGACAGCACCTACAATGAGCAGTTCTTC
many	TRBJ2-1	TRBV11-3	TRBD2	CASSQGVLAGTDNEQFF	TGTGCCAGCAGCCAAGGGGTACTAGCGGGGACAGACAATGAGCAGTTCTTC
NA	TRBJ1-2	TRBV29-1	NA	CSVLRGAGDYGYTF	TGCAGCGTTCTACGCGGGGCGGGCGACTATGGCTACACCTTC
few	TRBJ1-2	TRBV10-3	NA	CATLSPGVYGYTF	TGTGCCACCCTTTCCCCAGGGGTCTATGGCTACACCTTC
NA	TRBJ2-5	TRBV7-2	TRBD2	CASSLAVPTSGGARSKTQYF	TGTGCCAGCAGCTTAGCGGTGCCTACTAGCGGGGGGGCCCGGTCGAAGACCCAGTACTTC
NA	TRBJ2-5	TRBV20-1	TRBD2	CSARGKRGLAGPSGEQYF	TGCAGTGCTAGAGGAAAGAGGGGACTAGCGGGACCTTCGGGGGAGCAGTACTTC
NA	TRBJ1-2	TRBV20-1	NA	CSAGGGTTHSGYTF	TGCAGTGCTGGTGGGGGGACGACACACTCCGGCTACACCTTC
NA	TRBJ2-3	TRBV5-1	NA	CASGDNEGADTQYF	TGCGCCAGCGGGGACAATGAAGGAGCAGATACGCAGTATTTT
few	TRBJ2-1	TRBV3-1	TRBD2	CASSQGAGGLRNEQFF	TGTGCCAGCAGCCAAGGAGCGGGGGGGTTGAGGAATGAGCAGTTCTTC
NA	TRBJ2-3	TRBV30	TRBD2	CAWSVEREATQYF	TGTGCCTGGAGTGTAGAGCGGGAAGCTACGCAGTATTTT
NA	TRBJ2-5	TRBV6-2/TRBV6-3	NA	CAITSGVSQGTQYF	TGTGCCATCACCTCCGGGGTTTCGCAAGGGACCCAGTACTTC
few	TRBJ2-7	TRBV7-9	TRBD1	CASSLGAGGAYEQYF	TGTGCCAGCAGCTTAGGGGCAGGGGGAGCCTACGAGCAGTACTTC
many	TRBJ2-5	TRBV5-1	NA	CASSLVGIQETQYF	TGCGCCAGCAGCTTGGTTGGGATCCAAGAGACCCAGTACTTC
NA	TRBJ2-7	TRBV7-6	TRBD1	CASSLGPHRGRLPYEQYF	TGTGCCAGCAGCTTAGGGCCCCACAGGGGGCGGCTGCCCTACGAGCAGTACTTC
NA	TRBJ2-7	TRBV4-1	NA	CASSQDGLPGGEQYF	TGCGCCAGCAGCCAAGATGGACTACCCGGGGGCGAGCAGTACTTC
NA	TRBJ1-4	TRBV6-1	NA	CASSEGRVATNEKLFF	TGTGCCAGCAGTGAAGGCAGAGTTGCAACTAATGAAAAACTGTTTTTT
NA	TRBJ2-1	TRBV4-2	NA	CASSQDRALGDGSYNEQFF	TGTGCCAGCAGCCAAGATCGAGCCTTAGGGGACGGATCCTACAATGAGCAGTTCTTC
NA	TRBJ2-6	TRBV28	NA	CASSFGGVISGANVLTF	TGTGCCAGCAGTTTCGGGGGAGTGATCTCTGGGGCCAACGTCCTGACTTTC
NA	TRBJ2-1	TRBV29-1	TRBD1	CSAWDRGDNEQFF	TGCAGCGCTTGGGACAGGGGGGACAATGAGCAGTTCTTC
NA	TRBJ1-2	TRBV7-9	TRBD1	CASSPRQGERYGYTF	TGTGCCAGCAGCCCCCGACAGGGAGAGCGATATGGCTACACCTTC
NA	TRBJ2-5	TRBV20-1	NA	CSARGPLGETQYF	TGCAGTGCTAGGGGCCCGCTCGGGGAGACCCAGTACTTC
NA	TRBJ2-3	TRBV12-5	NA	CASQTASTDTQYF	TGTGCTAGCCAGACAGCTAGCACAGATACGCAGTATTTT
few	TRBJ2-2	TRBV20-1	TRBD1	CSARTGSTGELFF	TGCAGTGCTAGGACAGGGAGTACCGGGGAGCTGTTTTTT
few	TRBJ2-7	TRBV7-2	TRBD1	CASSYPGQGKYEQYF	TGTGCCAGCAGCTACCCGGGACAGGGGAAATACGAGCAGTACTTC
few	TRBJ2-7	TRBV25-1	TRBD1	CASLQGAGYEQYF	TGTGCCAGTTTACAGGGGGCGGGGTACGAGCAGTACTTC
NA	TRBJ2-1	TRBV6-2/TRBV6-3	NA	CASSTPPVYNEQFF	TGTGCCAGCAGTACTCCGCCCGTTTACAATGAGCAGTTCTTC
few	TRBJ2-5	TRBV28	TRBD2	CASRVGGYQETQYF	TGTGCCAGCAGGGTGGGGGGGTACCAAGAGACCCAGTACTTC
many	TRBJ1-2	TRBV4-3	NA	CASSQDLGNYGYTF	TGCGCCAGCAGCCAAGATTTGGGGAACTATGGCTACACCTTC
NA	TRBJ1-1	TRBV14	NA	CASSQARRPNTEAFF	TGTGCCAGCAGCCAAGCGCGAAGGCCGAACACTGAAGCTTTCTTT
NA	TRBJ2-7	TRBV7-8	NA	CASSLTRQPTYEQYF	TGTGCCAGCAGCTTAACGAGGCAGCCTACCTACGAGCAGTACTTC
NA	TRBJ2-3	TRBV7-8	NA	CASREIQGPLPDTQYF	TGTGCCAGCAGAGAAATTCAGGGTCCCCTCCCAGATACGCAGTATTTT
NA	TRBJ2-1	TRBV4-3	TRBD1	CASSQGTGGTEQFF	TGCGCCAGCAGCCAAGGAACAGGGGGAACTGAGCAGTTCTTC
NA	TRBJ2-7	TRBV4-3	TRBD2	CASSRAPAGGDYEQYF	TGCGCCAGCAGCCGGGCTCCAGCGGGAGGTGACTACGAGCAGTACTTC
many	TRBJ1-6	TRBV27	NA	CASRQMTGRGNSPLHF	TGTGCCAGCAGACAAATGACAGGTCGGGGTAATTCACCCCTCCACTTT
NA	TRBJ2-3	TRBV7-9	NA	CASSLAVGAGTDTQYF	TGTGCCAGCAGCTTAGCGGTTGGAGCAGGCACAGATACGCAGTATTTT
few	TRBJ2-7	TRBV29-1	TRBD2	CSVLGTSGRSSYEQYF	TGCAGCGTCCTGGGGACTAGCGGGAGGTCATCCTACGAGCAGTACTTC